This passage covers 8 T cell receptor beta chains from one sample sequenced in a study of blood T cell repertoires in COVID-19. Sequencing used immunoSEQ multiplex PCR; TCRdb keeps in-frame clones, though not all of them. This sample carries 150,000 to 200,000 clones, 70% to 85% of them seen once, and the ten largest clones take 13%. What was sequenced was peripheral blood. The receptors here all came from a man between 50 and 59 years old who had recovered from COVID-19.

The chain recombines TRBV18 with TRBJ1-3; the D is unclear. CDR3 length equals 15 residues. In germline, CDR1 is KGHSH, CDR2 LQKENI. Trimming took off 4 bases at V and 3 bases at J, with 13 bases between the two ends. CDR3 sequence: CASSLLRADGNTIYF. CDR3 in DNA: TGTGCCAGCTCACTTCTGAGGGCGGATGGAAACACCATATATTTT.

This sequence joins TRBV24-1 and TRBJ2-1; 8 positions match TRBD2. CDR3 length: 15 residues. Germline assignment: CDR1 KGHDR and CDR2 SFDVKD. J gave up 8 bases and V 3 bases, and 8 bases lay outside the gene matches. The CDR3 nucleotides are TGTGCCACCAGTGATATTAGCGGGAAGGTATATGAGCAGTTCTTC. Amino acids: CATSDISGKVYEQFF.

V and J are TRBV11-3 and TRBJ2-3, with TRBD1 identical over 7 bases. The junction had 2 bases not matched to a gene; V was cut back by 3 bases and J by 2 bases. The CDR3 covers 14 residues. The germline CDR1 and CDR2 sequences are SGHNT and YENEEA. The CDR3 DNA is TGTGCCAGCAGCTTTGGGACAGACACAGATACGCAGTATTTT. Its protein product is CASSFGTDTDTQYF.

The V and J genes are TRBV27 and TRBJ1-2; D perhaps matches TRBD1 (6 bases). CDR3 length equals 13 residues. CDR1 and CDR2 from the germline V gene are MNHEY and SMNVEV (reference sequence). The V and J ends lost 5 bases and 5 bases respectively, with 12 bases between them. CDR3 sequence reads: CASSPLDRYGYTF. CDR3 coding DNA: TGTGCCAGCAGTCCACTGGACAGATATGGCTACACCTTC.

J is TRBJ2-7 and V is TRBV27; 8 positions match TRBD1. This CDR3 has 15 residues. V was clipped by 3 bases and J by 3 bases; unmatched bases: 7. Germline V gene lookup returns CDR1 MNHEY and CDR2 SMNVEV (reference sequence). In nucleotides, the CDR3 is TGTGCCAGCAGTTTTACGACAGGGGCGATCTACGAGCAGTACTTC. Residues: CASSFTTGAIYEQYF.

This clone was detected once. Different DNA sequences within this sample yield the same CDR3. The chain links TRBV3-1 (or the pseudogene TRBV3-2) to TRBJ2-7, with D perhaps matching TRBD2 (6 bases). Trimming took off 1 base at V and 2 bases at J, with 9 bases between the two ends. Germline V gene lookup returns CDR1 LGHDT and CDR2 YNNKEL (reference sequence). The CDR3 runs 14 residues. CDR3 in DNA: TGTGCCAGCAGCCAAGGGACTACAACCTACGAGCAGTACTTC. Its protein is CASSQGTTTYEQYF.

The chain links TRBV7-3 to TRBJ2-3; 11 bases map to TRBD2. Per germline, CDR1 SGHTA and CDR2 FQGTGA. CDR3 length: 17 residues. The trim removed 2 bases at V and 0 bases at J, leaving 4 bases unmatched. The CDR3 is CASSLRGLAASTDTQYF. CDR3 bases: TGTGCCAGCAGCTTACGGGGACTAGCGGCTAGCACAGATACGCAGTATTTT.

This clone was observed many times. This chain links TRBV3-1 (or the pseudogene TRBV3-2) with TRBJ1-2; possibly TRBD1 for D (6 bases). Germline CDR1 is LGHDT and CDR2 is YNNKEL (reference sequence). The ends were cut back, 4 bases at V and 8 bases at J, with 14 bases in the middle. The CDR3 is 13 amino acids. The DNA for the CDR3 is TGTGCCAGCAGCCCGTTCGGGGGGCGCGGCTACACCTTC. Encoded protein: CASSPFGGRGYTF.